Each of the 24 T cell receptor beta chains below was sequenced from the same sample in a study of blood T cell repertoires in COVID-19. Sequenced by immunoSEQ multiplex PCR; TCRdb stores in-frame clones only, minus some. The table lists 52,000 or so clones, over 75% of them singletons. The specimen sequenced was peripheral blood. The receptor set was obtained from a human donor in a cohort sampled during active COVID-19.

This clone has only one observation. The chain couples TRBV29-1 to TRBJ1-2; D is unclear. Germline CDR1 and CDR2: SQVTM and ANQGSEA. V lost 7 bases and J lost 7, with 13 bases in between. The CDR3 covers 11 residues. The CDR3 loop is CSAYQEGGYTF. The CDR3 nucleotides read TGCAGCGCATATCAGGAGGGTGGCTACACCTTC.

The chain's CDR3 is CASSQDAPGFQPQHF. CDR3 DNA: TGCGCCAGCAGCCAAGATGCTCCGGGGTTTCAGCCCCAGCATTTT. The genes are TRBV4-1 and TRBJ1-5; D remains ambiguous. Germline CDR1 MGHRA, CDR2 YSYEKL. Trimming left V 0 bases short and J 6 bases short, with 12 bases between. This CDR3 has 15 residues.

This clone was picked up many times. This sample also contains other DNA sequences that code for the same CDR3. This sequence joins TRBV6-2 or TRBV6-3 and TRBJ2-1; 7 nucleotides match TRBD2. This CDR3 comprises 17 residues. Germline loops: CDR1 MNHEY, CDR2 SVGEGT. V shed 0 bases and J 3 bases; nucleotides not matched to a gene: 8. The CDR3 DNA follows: TGTGCCAGCAGTTACTCTCCCCCTAGCGGCATCTACAATGAGCAGTTCTTC. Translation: CASSYSPPSGIYNEQFF.

CDR3 nucleotide sequence: TGTGCCAGCAGGACGGGCGGGGACACCGGGGAGCTGTTTTTT. As protein: CASRTGGDTGELFF. This sequence joins TRBV7-9 and TRBJ2-2; perhaps TRBD2 as D (6 bases). The CDR3 extends over 14 amino acids. Looked up from germline, CDR1 is SEHNR and CDR2 is FQNEAQ (reference sequence). With 6 bases removed from V and 3 bases from J, the gap between germline ends came to 11 bases.

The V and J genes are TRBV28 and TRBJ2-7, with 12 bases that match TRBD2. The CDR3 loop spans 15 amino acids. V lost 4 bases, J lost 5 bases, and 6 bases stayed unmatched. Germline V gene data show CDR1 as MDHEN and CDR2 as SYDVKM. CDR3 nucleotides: TGTGCCAGCAGTTCGGGGACTAGCGGGCGGAACGAGCAGTACTTC. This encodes CASSSGTSGRNEQYF.

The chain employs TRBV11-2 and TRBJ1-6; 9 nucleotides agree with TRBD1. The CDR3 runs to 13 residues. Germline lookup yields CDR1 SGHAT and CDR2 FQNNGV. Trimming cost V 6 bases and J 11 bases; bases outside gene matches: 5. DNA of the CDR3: TGTGCCAGCAGTAGGGACAGGGCGCCACCCCTCCACTTT. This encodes CASSRDRAPPLHF.

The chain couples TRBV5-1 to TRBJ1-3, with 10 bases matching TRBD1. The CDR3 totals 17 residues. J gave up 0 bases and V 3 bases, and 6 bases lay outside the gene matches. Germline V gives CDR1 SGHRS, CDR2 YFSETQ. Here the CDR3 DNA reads TGCGCCAGCAGCTACCAGACAGGGGGCGACTCTGGAAACACCATATATTTT. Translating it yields CASSYQTGGDSGNTIYF.

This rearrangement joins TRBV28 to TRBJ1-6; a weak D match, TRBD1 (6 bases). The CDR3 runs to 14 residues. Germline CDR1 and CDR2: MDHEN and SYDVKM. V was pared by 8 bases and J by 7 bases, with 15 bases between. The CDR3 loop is CASAVGRGNSPLHF. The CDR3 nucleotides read TGTGCCAGCGCCGTGGGCAGGGGAAATTCACCCCTCCACTTT.

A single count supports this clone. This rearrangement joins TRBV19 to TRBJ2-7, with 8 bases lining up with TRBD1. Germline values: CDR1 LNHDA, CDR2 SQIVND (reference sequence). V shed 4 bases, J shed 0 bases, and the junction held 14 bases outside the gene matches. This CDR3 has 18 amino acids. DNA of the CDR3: TGTGCCAGTAGTAAATATTGGCAGGGGGCCGAGAGCTCCTACGAGCAGTACTTC. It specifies CASSKYWQGAESSYEQYF.

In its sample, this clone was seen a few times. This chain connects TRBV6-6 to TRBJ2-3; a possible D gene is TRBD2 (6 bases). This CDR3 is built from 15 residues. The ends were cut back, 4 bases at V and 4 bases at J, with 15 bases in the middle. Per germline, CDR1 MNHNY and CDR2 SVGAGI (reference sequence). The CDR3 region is CASSSGDYSPDTQYF. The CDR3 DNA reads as TGTGCCAGCAGTTCGGGGGATTATAGCCCAGATACGCAGTATTTT.

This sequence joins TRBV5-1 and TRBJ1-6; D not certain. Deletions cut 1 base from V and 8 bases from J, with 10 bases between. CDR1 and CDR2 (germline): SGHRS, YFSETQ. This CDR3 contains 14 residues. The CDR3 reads CASSLTVRDSPLHF. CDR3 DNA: TGCGCCAGCAGCTTGACTGTAAGAGATTCACCCCTCCACTTT.

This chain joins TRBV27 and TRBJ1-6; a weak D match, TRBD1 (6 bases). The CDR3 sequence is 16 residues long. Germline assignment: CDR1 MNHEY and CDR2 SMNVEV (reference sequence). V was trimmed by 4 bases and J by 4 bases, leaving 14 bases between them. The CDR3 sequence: CASSSIQGPYNSPLHF. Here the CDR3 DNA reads TGTGCCAGCAGTTCCATACAGGGACCATATAATTCACCCCTCCACTTT.

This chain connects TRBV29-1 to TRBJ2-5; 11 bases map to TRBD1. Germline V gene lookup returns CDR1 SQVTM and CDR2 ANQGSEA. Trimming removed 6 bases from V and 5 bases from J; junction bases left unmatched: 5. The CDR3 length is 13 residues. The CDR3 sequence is CSVRTGGLETQYF. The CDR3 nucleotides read TGCAGCGTCCGGACAGGGGGCTTGGAGACCCAGTACTTC. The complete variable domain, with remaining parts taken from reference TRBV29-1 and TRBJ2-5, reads SAVISQKPSRDICQRGTSLTIQCQVDSQVTMMFWYRQQPGQSLTLIATANQGSEATYESGFVIDKFPISRPNLTFSTLTVSNMSPEDSSIYLCSVRTGGLETQYFGPGTRLLVL.

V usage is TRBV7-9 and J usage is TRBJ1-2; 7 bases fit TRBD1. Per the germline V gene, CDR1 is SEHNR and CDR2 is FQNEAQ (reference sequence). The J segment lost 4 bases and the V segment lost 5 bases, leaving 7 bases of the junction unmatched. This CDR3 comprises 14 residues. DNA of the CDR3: TGTGCCAGCAGCGCGTTGGACAGGTCCTATGGCTACACCTTC. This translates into CASSALDRSYGYTF.

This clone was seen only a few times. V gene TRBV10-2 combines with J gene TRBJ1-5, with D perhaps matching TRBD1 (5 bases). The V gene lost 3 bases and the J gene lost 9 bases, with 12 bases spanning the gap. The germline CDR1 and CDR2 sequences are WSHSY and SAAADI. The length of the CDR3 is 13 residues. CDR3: CASSDPGKAPQHF. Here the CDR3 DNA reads TGCGCCAGCAGTGATCCAGGGAAAGCGCCCCAGCATTTT.

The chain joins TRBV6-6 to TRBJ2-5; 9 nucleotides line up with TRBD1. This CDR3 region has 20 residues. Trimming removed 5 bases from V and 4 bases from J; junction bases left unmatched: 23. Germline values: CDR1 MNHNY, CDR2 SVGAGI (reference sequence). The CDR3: CASSRTDLGTGGDPVETQYF. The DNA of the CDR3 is TGTGCCAGCAGTCGAACGGACCTCGGAACAGGGGGCGACCCGGTAGAGACCCAGTACTTC.

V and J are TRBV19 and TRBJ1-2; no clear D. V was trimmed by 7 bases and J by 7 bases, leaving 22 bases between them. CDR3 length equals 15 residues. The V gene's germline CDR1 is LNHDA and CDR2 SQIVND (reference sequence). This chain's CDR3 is CASINSETGYGGYTF. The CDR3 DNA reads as TGTGCCAGTATCAACTCGGAGACGGGGTACGGTGGCTACACCTTC.

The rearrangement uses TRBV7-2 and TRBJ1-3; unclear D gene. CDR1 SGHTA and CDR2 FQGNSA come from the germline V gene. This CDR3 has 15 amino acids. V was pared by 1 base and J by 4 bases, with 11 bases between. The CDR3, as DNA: TGTGCCAGCAGCTTAGAACTAGTAGCAGGAAACACCATATATTTT. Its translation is CASSLELVAGNTIYF.

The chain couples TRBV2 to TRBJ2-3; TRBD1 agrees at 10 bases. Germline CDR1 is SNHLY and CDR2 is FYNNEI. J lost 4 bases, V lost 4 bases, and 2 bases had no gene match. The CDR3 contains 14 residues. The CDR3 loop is CASSGTGGSDTQYF. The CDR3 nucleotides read TGTGCCAGCAGTGGGACAGGGGGTTCAGATACGCAGTATTTT.

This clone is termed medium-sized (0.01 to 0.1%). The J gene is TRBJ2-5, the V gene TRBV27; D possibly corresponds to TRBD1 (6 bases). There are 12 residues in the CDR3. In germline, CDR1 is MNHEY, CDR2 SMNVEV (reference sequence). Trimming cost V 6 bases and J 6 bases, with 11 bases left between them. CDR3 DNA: TGTGCCAGCAGGGGGTGGGACAAGACCCAGTACTTC. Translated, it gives CASRGWDKTQYF.

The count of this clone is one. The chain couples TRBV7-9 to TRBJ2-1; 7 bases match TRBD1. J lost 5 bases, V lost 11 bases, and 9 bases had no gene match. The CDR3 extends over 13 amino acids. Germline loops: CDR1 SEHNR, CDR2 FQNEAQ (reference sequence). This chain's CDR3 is CAGTTGLNNEQFF. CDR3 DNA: TGTGCCGGGACGACAGGGCTTAACAATGAGCAGTTCTTC.

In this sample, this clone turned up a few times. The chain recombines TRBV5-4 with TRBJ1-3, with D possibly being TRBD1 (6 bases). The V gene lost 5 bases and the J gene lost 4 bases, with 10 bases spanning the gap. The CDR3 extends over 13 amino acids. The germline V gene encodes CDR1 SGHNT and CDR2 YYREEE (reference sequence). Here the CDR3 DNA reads TGTGCCAGCAGACCGGGACACGGAAACACCATATATTTT. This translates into CASRPGHGNTIYF.

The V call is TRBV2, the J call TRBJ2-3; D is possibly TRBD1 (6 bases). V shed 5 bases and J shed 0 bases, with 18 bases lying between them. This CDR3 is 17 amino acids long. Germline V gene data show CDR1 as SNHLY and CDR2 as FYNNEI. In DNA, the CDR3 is TGTGCCAGCAGTTTTGCCGGGACACCCGGAAGCACAGATACGCAGTATTTT. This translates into CASSFAGTPGSTDTQYF. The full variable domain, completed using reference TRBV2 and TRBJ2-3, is EPEVTQTPSHQVTQMGQEVILRCVPISNHLYFYWYRQILGQKVEFLVSFYNNEISEKSEIFDDQFSVERPDGSNFTLKIRSTKLEDSAMYFCASSFAGTPGSTDTQYFGPGTRLTVL.

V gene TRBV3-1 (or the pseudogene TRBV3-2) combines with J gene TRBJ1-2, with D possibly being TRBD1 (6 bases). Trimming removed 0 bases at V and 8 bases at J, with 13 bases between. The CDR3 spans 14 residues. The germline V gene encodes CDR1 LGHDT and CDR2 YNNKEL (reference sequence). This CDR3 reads CASSQDAGAEGYTF. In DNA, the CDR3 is TGTGCCAGCAGCCAAGATGCGGGGGCGGAAGGCTACACCTTC.